This TCR beta chain was retrieved from a study of neurological immune-mediated disorders. Specified time point: longitudinal time-point 3. This clonotype was counted at least ten times. The cDNA was produced through 5'RACE with 10-nucleotide random UMIs. In TCRdb, the 5' RACE reads were re-called with MiXCR into one record per CDR3 protein. This table holds roughly 57,000 distinct CDR3 sequences, approximately 8.4% found once. V lost 6 bases, J lost 7 bases, and 16 bases lay in between. Germline CDR1 reads SGHRS; CDR2 reads YFSETQ. The CDR3 runs to 13 residues. This receptor was identified in a woman between 40 and 50 years old in good health. The chain carries TRBV5-1 and TRBJ1-2; perhaps TRBD1 as D (5 bases). The sequenced sample was PBMCs. The CDR3 protein is CASTYGGIGGYTF. In DNA, the CDR3 is TGCGCCAGCACCTATGGGGGTATTGGTGGCTACACCTTC.